Below, 14 T cell receptor beta chains from the same sample are listed, as sequenced in a study of radiotherapy plus CTLA-4 blockade in lung cancer. The protocol was immunoSEQ multiplex PCR, while the TCRdb copy is restricted to in-frame clones and leaves out a portion. Here the sample spans approximately 60,000 clones, roughly 80% being singletons. The material was peripheral blood, obtained from a patient treated with radiotherapy plus ipilimumab. These receptors all stem from a human donor with non-small cell lung cancer who had a complete response to radiotherapy plus ipilimumab.

CDR3 DNA sequence: TGCGCCAGCAGCCGGGGACAGGGAATCTCCTACGAGCAGTACTTC. It codes for CASSRGQGISYEQYF. The chain is built from TRBV5-1 and TRBJ2-7; 9 bases agree with TRBD1. The CDR3 sequence is 15 residues long. Looked up from germline, CDR1 is SGHRS and CDR2 is YFSETQ. Trimming at V came to 4 bases and at J to 0 bases, leaving 5 bases not matched to a gene.

The rearrangement uses TRBV6-1 and TRBJ1-3; the D is unclear. The V gene lost 6 bases and the J gene lost 0 bases, with 6 bases spanning the gap. Germline CDR1 MNHNS, CDR2 SASEGT. The CDR3 covers 13 residues. The CDR3 DNA is TGTGCCAGCAGGCTTAGCTCTGGAAACACCATATATTTT. Encoded protein: CASRLSSGNTIYF.

This clone has just a few counts. The chain links TRBV5-6 to TRBJ1-2; D gene ambiguous. The CDR3 is 13 residues long. Germline V gene data show CDR1 as SGHDT and CDR2 as YYEEEE. V was clipped by 0 bases and J by 4 bases, with 7 bases between them. CDR3 in DNA: TGTGCCAGCAGCTTGGTGTCAGCCTATGGCTACACCTTC. This codes for CASSLVSAYGYTF.

The V and J genes are TRBV27 and TRBJ1-5; possibly TRBD1 for D (5 bases). The CDR3 length is 15 residues. V lost 0 bases, J lost 7 bases, and 13 bases lay in between. The germline V gene encodes CDR1 MNHEY and CDR2 SMNVEV (reference sequence). The CDR3 region is CASSLSSGVGQPQHF. The CDR3 DNA sequence: TGTGCCAGCAGTTTATCTTCGGGGGTAGGGCAGCCCCAGCATTTT.

The chain links TRBV9 to TRBJ1-2, with D possibly being TRBD1 (6 bases). The germline V and J ends were trimmed by 2 bases and 8 bases, with 16 bases remaining between them. This CDR3 comprises 14 residues. Germline CDR1 reads SGDLS; CDR2 reads YYNGEE. The CDR3 sequence: CASSVSGASGGYTF. CDR3 sequence (DNA): TGTGCCAGCAGCGTTTCAGGGGCTTCCGGAGGCTACACCTTC. The full variable domain, in which reference TRBV9 and TRBJ1-2 provide the parts outside the CDR3, is DSGVTQTPKHLITATGQRVTLRCSPRSGDLSVYWYQQSLDQGLQFLIQYYNGEERAKGNILERFSAQQFPDLHSELNLSSLELGDSALYFCASSVSGASGGYTFGSGTRLTVV.

V gene TRBV4-2 combines with J gene TRBJ1-2; no definite D call. Germline CDR1 LGHNA, CDR2 YNFKEQ. V gave up 2 bases and J gave up 6 bases, with 16 bases separating them. This CDR3 is 15 amino acids long. CDR3 sequence reads: CASSQNVDAGNGYTF. CDR3 sequence (DNA): TGTGCCAGCAGCCAAAACGTGGACGCTGGGAATGGCTACACCTTC.

The chain recombines TRBV15 with TRBJ2-3, with D unclear. The CDR3 length is 13 residues. V lost 7 bases and J lost 0, with 8 bases in between. Per the germline V gene, CDR1 is LNHNV and CDR2 is YYDKDF (reference sequence). The CDR3 loop reads CATKYRSTDTQYF. CDR3 coding DNA: TGTGCCACCAAGTACCGTAGCACAGATACGCAGTATTTT.

The CDR3 loop is CSVGQGYGYTF. The CDR3 DNA is TGCAGCGTTGGGCAGGGTTATGGCTACACCTTC. V gene TRBV29-1 combines with J gene TRBJ1-2; the D gene is possibly TRBD1 (5 bases). The germline V gene has CDR1 SQVTM and CDR2 ANQGSEA. The length of the CDR3 is 11 residues. V lost 4 bases and J 5 bases, leaving 8 bases between the germline ends.

The gene calls are TRBV7-2 and TRBJ1-2, with TRBD1 matching over 10 bases. Per germline, CDR1 SGHTA and CDR2 FQGNSA. Trimming removed 3 bases from V and 6 bases from J; junction bases left unmatched: 10. The CDR3 has 16 amino acids. CDR3 bases: TGTGCCAGCAGCTTGGACAGGGGGAAATTCTCTCATGGCTACACCTTC. Amino acids: CASSLDRGKFSHGYTF.

This chain connects TRBV6-5 to TRBJ2-2; D gene ambiguous. This CDR3 contains 15 residues. Per germline, CDR1 MNHEY and CDR2 SVGAGI. V was trimmed by 8 bases and J by 0 bases, leaving 13 bases between them. The CDR3 nucleotides are TGTGCCAGCCGCCCCCCGGGCGCGAACACCGGGGAGCTGTTTTTT. This encodes CASRPPGANTGELFF.

J is TRBJ1-1 and V is TRBV14, with 11 bases matching TRBD1. V shed 1 base, J shed 4 bases, and the junction held 2 bases outside the gene matches. This CDR3 is built from 15 residues. Per germline, CDR1 SGHDN and CDR2 FVKESK. This chain's CDR3 is CASSQGTGGITEAFF. DNA for the CDR3: TGTGCCAGCAGCCAAGGGACAGGGGGCATCACTGAAGCTTTCTTT.

This chain uses TRBV7-8 with TRBJ1-2; the D is unclear. The ends were cut back, 1 base at V and 1 base at J, with 10 bases in the middle. The CDR3 is made up of 15 amino acids. The germline V gene has CDR1 SGHVS and CDR2 FQNEAQ. As DNA, the CDR3 is TGTGCCAGCAGCTTAGATGGGTCCCGTAACTATGGCTACACCTTC. Its protein product is CASSLDGSRNYGYTF.

The chain combines TRBV9 with TRBJ1-1; D uncertain. V shed 2 bases and J shed 4 bases, with 18 bases lying between them. Germline V lookup: CDR1 SGDLS, CDR2 YYNGEE. The length of the CDR3 is 16 residues. The CDR3 sequence is CASSVSVGDSSTEAFF. The CDR3 coding sequence is TGTGCCAGCAGCGTTTCGGTTGGAGACTCCAGCACTGAAGCTTTCTTT.

CDR3 residues: CASSFGGSETQYF. The CDR3 DNA reads TGTGCCAGTAGTTTCGGGGGGTCAGAGACCCAGTACTTC. V and J are TRBV19 and TRBJ2-5; 7 nucleotides align to TRBD2. Losses at the gene ends were 5 bases for V and 4 bases for J; bases not matched to a gene: 4. The CDR3 extends over 13 amino acids. Germline V gives CDR1 LNHDA, CDR2 SQIVND (reference sequence).